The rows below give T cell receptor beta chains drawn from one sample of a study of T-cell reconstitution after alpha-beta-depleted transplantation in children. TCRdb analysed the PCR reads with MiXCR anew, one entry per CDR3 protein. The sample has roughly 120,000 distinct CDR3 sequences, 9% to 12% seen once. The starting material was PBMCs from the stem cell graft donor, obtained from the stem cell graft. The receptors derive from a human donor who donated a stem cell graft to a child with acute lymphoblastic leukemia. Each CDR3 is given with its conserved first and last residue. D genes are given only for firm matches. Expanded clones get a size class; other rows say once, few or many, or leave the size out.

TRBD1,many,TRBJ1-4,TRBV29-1,CSTQDRGYEKLFF,TGCAGTACCCAAGACAGGGGGTATGAAAAACTGTTTTTT
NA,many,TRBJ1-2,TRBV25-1,CASSEVGGVHYGYTF,TGTGCCAGCAGTGAAGTTGGAGGGGTCCACTATGGCTACACCTTC
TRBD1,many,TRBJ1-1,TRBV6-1,CASSGLMGQGATEAFF,TGTGCCAGCAGTGGTCTAATGGGACAGGGGGCCACTGAAGCTTTCTTT
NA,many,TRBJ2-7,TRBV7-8,CASSSEGYEQYF,TGTGCCAGCAGCAGTGAGGGGTACGAGCAGTACTTC
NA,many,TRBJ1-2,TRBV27,CASSAMWNRFNYGYTF,TGTGCCAGCAGTGCGATGTGGAATAGATTTAACTATGGCTACACCTTC
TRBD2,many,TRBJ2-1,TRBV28,CAISGSNEQFF,TGTGCCATTAGCGGGAGCAATGAGCAGTTCTTC
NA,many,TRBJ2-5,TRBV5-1,CASSCQELVQIGETQYF,TGCGCCAGCAGCTGTCAAGAATTGGTCCAAATCGGGGAGACCCAGTACTTC
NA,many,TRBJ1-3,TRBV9,CASSGWRGDTIYF,TGTGCCAGCAGCGGGTGGAGGGGGGACACCATATATTTT
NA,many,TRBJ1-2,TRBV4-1,CASSQGTKNYGYTF,TGCGCCAGCAGCCAAGGAACCAAAAACTATGGCTACACCTTC
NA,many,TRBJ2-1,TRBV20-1,CSASSGQRPYNEQFF,TGCAGTGCTAGTTCCGGCCAGAGACCTTACAATGAGCAGTTCTTC
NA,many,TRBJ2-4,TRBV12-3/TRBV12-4,CASSTSGRKNIQYF,TGTGCCAGCAGCACCTCGGGACGCAAAAACATTCAGTACTTC
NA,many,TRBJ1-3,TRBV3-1,CASSQGSGGNTIYF,TGTGCCAGCAGCCAAGGGTCCGGGGGAAACACCATATATTTT
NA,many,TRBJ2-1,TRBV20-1,CSARDLSGQNNEQFF,TGCAGTGCTAGAGATCTCAGCGGACAGAACAATGAGCAGTTCTTC
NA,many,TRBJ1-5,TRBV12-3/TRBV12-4,CASSSGQSGLQPQHF,TGTGCCAGCAGTTCCGGACAGTCGGGACTTCAGCCCCAGCATTTT
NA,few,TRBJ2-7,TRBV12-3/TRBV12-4,CASSPRGGGSYEQYF,TGTGCCAGCAGTCCTCGGGGAGGTGGATCCTACGAGCAGTACTTC
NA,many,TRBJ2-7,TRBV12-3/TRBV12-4,CASRRDYEQYF,TGTGCCAGCAGGAGAGACTACGAGCAGTACTTC
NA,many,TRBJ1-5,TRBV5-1,CASSLAGSGNQPQHF,TGCGCCAGCAGCTTGGCTGGGTCGGGCAATCAGCCCCAGCATTTT
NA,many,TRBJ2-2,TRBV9,CASSASLAGTTGTANTGELFF,TGTGCCAGCAGCGCCAGTTTGGCCGGGACTACAGGGACCGCGAACACCGGGGAGCTGTTTTTT
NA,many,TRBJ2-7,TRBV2,CASSRDPGVAYEQYF,TGTGCCAGCAGCCGGGACCCAGGGGTTGCCTACGAGCAGTACTTC
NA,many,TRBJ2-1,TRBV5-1,CASSLAGQGHEQFF,TGCGCCAGCAGCTTGGCCGGGCAGGGCCATGAGCAGTTCTTC
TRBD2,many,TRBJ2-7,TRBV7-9,CASSLTQRGHSYEQYF,TGTGCCAGCAGCTTAACCCAGCGGGGGCACTCCTACGAGCAGTACTTC
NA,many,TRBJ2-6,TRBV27,CASSLTGTGANVLTF,TGTGCCAGCAGTTTAACAGGGACTGGGGCCAACGTCCTGACTTTC
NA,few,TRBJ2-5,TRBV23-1,CASSQSSWGTLETQYF,TGCGCCAGCAGTCAATCGTCCTGGGGGACCCTTGAGACCCAGTACTTC
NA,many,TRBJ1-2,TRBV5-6,CASSTSTISYTF,TGTGCCAGCAGCACCTCAACTATTAGCTACACCTTC
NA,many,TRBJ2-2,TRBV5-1,CASSIGTRYTGELFF,TGCGCCAGCAGCATTGGGACTCGATACACCGGGGAGCTGTTTTTT
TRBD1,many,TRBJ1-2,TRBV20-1,CSARPLGGLNYGYTF,TGCAGTGCTAGACCTCTAGGGGGCCTTAACTATGGCTACACCTTC
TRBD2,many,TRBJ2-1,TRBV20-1,CSARVWASGRDNEQFF,TGCAGTGCTAGAGTTTGGGCTAGCGGGAGGGACAATGAGCAGTTCTTC
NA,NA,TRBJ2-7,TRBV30,CAWWEVGSAYEQYF,TGTGCCTGGTGGGAGGTTGGCTCAGCCTACGAGCAGTACTTC
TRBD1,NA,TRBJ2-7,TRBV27,CASSSHRGSYEQYF,TGTGCCAGCAGTTCCCACAGGGGTTCCTACGAGCAGTACTTC
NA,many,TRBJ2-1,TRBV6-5,CASSSGVPSSYNEQFF,TGTGCCAGCAGTTCTGGGGTCCCTAGCTCCTACAATGAGCAGTTCTTC
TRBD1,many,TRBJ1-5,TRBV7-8,CASSSKTGASNQPQHF,TGTGCCAGCAGCTCAAAGACAGGGGCTAGCAATCAGCCCCAGCATTTT
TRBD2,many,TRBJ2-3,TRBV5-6,CASSFPAGGFADTQYF,TGTGCCAGCAGCTTTCCCGCGGGAGGATTCGCAGATACGCAGTATTTT
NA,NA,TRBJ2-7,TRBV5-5,CAMSSGVYEQYF,TGTGCCATGAGCTCGGGGGTCTACGAGCAGTACTTC
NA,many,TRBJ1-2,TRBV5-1,CASREANYGYTF,TGCGCCAGCAGAGAAGCTAACTATGGCTACACCTTC
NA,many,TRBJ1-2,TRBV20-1,CSARGPLTLNYGYTF,TGCAGTGCTAGAGGCCCTTTGACACTGAACTATGGCTACACCTTC
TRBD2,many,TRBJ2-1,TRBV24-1,CATAGLAETNYNEQFF,TGTGCCACCGCTGGACTAGCGGAGACGAACTACAATGAGCAGTTCTTC
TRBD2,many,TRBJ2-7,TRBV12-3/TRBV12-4,CASSLSRGGRFYEQYF,TGTGCCAGCAGTCTCTCTCGGGGGGGGCGGTTCTACGAGCAGTACTTC
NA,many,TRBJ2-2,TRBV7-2,CASSPGTLGTGELFF,TGTGCCAGCAGCCCCGGGACACTTGGCACCGGGGAGCTGTTTTTT
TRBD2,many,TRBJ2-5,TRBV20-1,CSATSGSRLAQYF,TGCAGTGCCACTAGCGGGAGCCGATTGGCCCAGTACTTC
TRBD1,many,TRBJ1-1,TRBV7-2,CASSLASGQGNTEAFF,TGTGCCAGCAGCTTAGCGTCGGGACAGGGAAACACTGAAGCCTTCTTT
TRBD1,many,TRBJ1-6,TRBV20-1,CSATGGQIYNSPLHF,TGCAGTGCAACGGGGGGACAGATCTATAATTCACCCCTCCACTTT
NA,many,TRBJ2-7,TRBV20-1,CSARDRGDQAYEQYF,TGCAGTGCTAGGGACCGAGGGGATCAAGCCTACGAGCAGTACTTC
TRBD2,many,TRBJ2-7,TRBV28,CASSPWRSVGRGRYEQYF,TGTGCCAGCAGTCCTTGGCGTAGCGTCGGGAGGGGCCGCTACGAGCAGTACTTC
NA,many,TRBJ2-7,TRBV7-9,CASSLVAGPAYEQYF,TGTGCCAGCAGCTTAGTGGCGGGGCCCGCCTACGAGCAGTACTTC
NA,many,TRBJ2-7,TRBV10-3,CAISDRAESAYEQYF,TGTGCCATCAGTGACCGGGCCGAATCAGCCTACGAGCAGTACTTC
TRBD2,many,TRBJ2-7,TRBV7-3,CASSPSGGYEQYF,TGTGCCAGCAGCCCTAGCGGGGGCTACGAGCAGTACTTC
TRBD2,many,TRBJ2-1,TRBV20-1,CSAREALAGVGLGYNEQFF,TGCAGTGCTAGAGAAGCACTAGCGGGAGTTGGTCTGGGCTACAATGAGCAGTTCTTC
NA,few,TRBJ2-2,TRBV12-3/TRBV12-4,CSSSLGTGELFF,TGTTCCAGCAGTTTGGGCACCGGGGAGCTGTTTTTT
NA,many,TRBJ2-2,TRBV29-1,CSVEDAAGPTGELFF,TGCAGCGTTGAAGACGCGGCAGGACCCACCGGGGAGCTGTTTTTT
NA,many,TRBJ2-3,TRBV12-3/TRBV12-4,CASSLEDTQYF,TGTGCCAGCAGTTTAGAGGATACGCAGTATTTT
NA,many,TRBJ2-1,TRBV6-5,CASSYTSGTYNEQFF,TGTGCCAGCAGTTACACCTCCGGGACTTACAATGAGCAGTTCTTC
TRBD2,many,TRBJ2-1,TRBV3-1,CASSRLTSGDAYNEQFF,TGTGCCAGCAGCCGACTAACTAGCGGGGATGCATACAATGAGCAGTTCTTC
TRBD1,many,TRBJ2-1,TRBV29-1,CSVGGRDRAGNEQFF,TGCAGCGTTGGAGGTCGGGACAGGGCTGGGAATGAGCAGTTCTTC